The clone carrying this TCR beta chain qualifies as medium-sized. One entry per CDR3 protein, called by TCRdb with MiXCR from the reads. Altogether approximately 4,300 distinct CDR3 sequences are present, about 10% being singletons, with the ten largest covering less than 15%. CDR3 length: 17 amino acids. Germline assignment: CDR1 MNHNS and CDR2 SASEGT. V shed 4 bases and J shed 4 bases, with 22 bases lying between them. Sequenced sample: CD4+ T cells from synovial fluid. The chain links TRBV6-1 to TRBJ2-5; no firm D call. The sequence came from a human donor with rheumatoid arthritis. The CDR3 region is CASSVSVSLDKGETQYF. For the CDR3, the DNA is TGTGCCAGCAGTGTTTCAGTGAGTCTCGACAAAGGAGAGACCCAGTACTTC.